This is a list of T cell receptor beta chains from one sample in a study of molecular identifiers for immune sequencing clone quantification. One entry per CDR3 protein, called by TCRdb with MiXCR from the PCR reads. The sample lists about 68,000 distinct CDR3 sequences, less than 20% occurring once. Input material: naive CD8+ T cells from blood, with Jurkat cell RNA spiked in. These receptors were collected from a human donor in good health. Some libraries in this study had Jurkat cell RNA spiked in. Both conserved end residues are part of each CDR3. The order of the fields is J gene, clone size, V gene, D gene, CDR3 DNA, CDR3 protein. The D gene is left open where the match is weak. Not all rows give a size; the values are once, few, many and, for expanded clones, a class.

TRBJ1-2 | many | TRBV6-2/TRBV6-3 | - | TGTGCCAGCAGACCCCGGGCCACCGATGGCTACACCTTC | CASRPRATDGYTF
TRBJ2-3 | many | TRBV7-8 | - | TGTGCCAGCAGCGCCCTCACCACAGATACGCAGTATTTT | CASSALTTDTQYF
TRBJ2-1 | - | TRBV2 | - | TGTGCCAGCAGCCAGACAATCGAGGGGGACAATGAGCAGTTCTTC | CASSQTIEGDNEQFF
TRBJ2-1 | few | TRBV11-2 | TRBD2 | TGTGCCAGCAGCGACGGACTAGCGGGAGTGGTCGGTGGCGATGAGCAGTTCTTC | CASSDGLAGVVGGDEQFF
TRBJ2-5 | many | TRBV28 | TRBD2 | TGTGCCAGCAGTCCAGGGACTAGCGGGACATACCAAGAGACCCAGTACTTC | CASSPGTSGTYQETQYF
TRBJ1-2 | many | TRBV7-8 | - | TGTGCCAGCAGCTTAGTGGTAGACTATGGCTACACCTTC | CASSLVVDYGYTF
TRBJ2-1 | many | TRBV3-1 | TRBD2 | TGTGCCAGCAGCCAAGAGGGACTAATCTATGAGCAGTTCTTC | CASSQEGLIYEQFF
TRBJ2-3 | many | TRBV6-5 | - | TGTGCCAGCAGTTACGGCCTAAGCACAGATACGCAGTATTTT | CASSYGLSTDTQYF
TRBJ1-2 | - | TRBV27 | - | TGTGCCAGCAGGCCCAGCGGGTCAGGGTATGGCTACACCTTC | CASRPSGSGYGYTF
TRBJ2-3 | many | TRBV5-6 | TRBD2 | TGTGCCAGCAGCTTGGGGGGGGGTCCGACAGATACGCAGTATTTT | CASSLGGGPTDTQYF
TRBJ2-7 | - | TRBV24-1 | - | TGTGCCACCAGTGATTTCGGCTACGAGCAGTACTTC | CATSDFGYEQYF
TRBJ2-1 | few | TRBV2 | - | TGTGCCAGCAAGGGGGGAGACAATGAGCAGTTCTTC | CASKGGDNEQFF
TRBJ1-1 | many | TRBV11-3 | - | TGTGCCAGCAGCCAAAGTTTGAACACTGAAGCTTTCTTT | CASSQSLNTEAFF
TRBJ2-3 | - | TRBV27 | TRBD2 | TGTGCCAGCAGTTTAGGTTTATGGGCTAGCGGGAGATATACGCAGTATTTT | CASSLGLWASGRYTQYF
TRBJ2-2 | many | TRBV29-1 | - | TGCAGCGTTGCCTGGTACACCGGGGAGCTGTTTTTT | CSVAWYTGELFF
TRBJ2-5 | - | TRBV19 | - | TGTGCCAGTAGTTCCCTAGCTTCGATCCCCCCGGAGACCCAGTACTTC | CASSSLASIPPETQYF
TRBJ2-5 | many | TRBV2 | - | TGTGCCACCCCGTCTCCGGGCAACCAGGCCCAAGAGACCCAGTACTTC | CATPSPGNQAQETQYF
TRBJ1-3 | many | TRBV28 | - | TGTGCCAGCAGTTGGGACACCTCTGGAAACACCATATATTTT | CASSWDTSGNTIYF
TRBJ2-7 | many | TRBV4-2 | TRBD2 | TGTGCCAGCAGCCAAGAATTGCGGGAGATTAACTACGAGCAGTACTTC | CASSQELREINYEQYF
TRBJ2-5 | many | TRBV7-2 | - | TGTGCCAGCAGCTTAGTAGGGGAGACCCAGTACTTC | CASSLVGETQYF
TRBJ2-1 | many | TRBV4-1 | - | TGCGCCAGCAGCCACCCGGCAGGGCTGGGTGAGCAGTTCTTC | CASSHPAGLGEQFF
TRBJ2-7 | many | TRBV20-1 | TRBD1 | TGCAGTGCTAGAGATAGGGACAGCCTCTACGAGCAGTACTTC | CSARDRDSLYEQYF
TRBJ1-6 | many | TRBV27 | TRBD1 | TGTGCCAGCAGAGAAGGACAGGGGGGCTCACCCCTCCACTTT | CASREGQGGSPLHF
TRBJ1-2 | many | TRBV3-2 | - | TGTGCCAGCAGCCAAGACATAGGGTTGCAGCTTAGCTACACCTTC | CASSQDIGLQLSYTF
TRBJ2-5 | many | TRBV7-9 | - | TGTGCCAGCAGCTCCCCCTATTCGGATGAAGAGACCCAGTACTTC | CASSSPYSDEETQYF
TRBJ2-2 | many | TRBV4-1 | TRBD2 | TGCGCCAGCAGCCAAGATGGACTAGCGGGACCCACCGGGGAGCTGTTTTTT | CASSQDGLAGPTGELFF
TRBJ1-2 | few | TRBV3-1 | - | TGTGCCAGCAGCCAAGGACAGGTTCTGAACTATGGCTACACCTTC | CASSQGQVLNYGYTF
TRBJ2-7 | many | TRBV27 | - | TGTGCCAGCAGTTTATTGGAGGGGCCCGAGCAGTACTTC | CASSLLEGPEQYF
TRBJ2-3 | few | TRBV27 | TRBD1 | TGTGCCAGCAGTTCCGCGACAGGGAGCCCCGGAACGCAGTATTTT | CASSSATGSPGTQYF
TRBJ2-3 | many | TRBV30 | - | TGTGCCTGGAGAGCCGGGGACACTTCAGATACGCAGTATTTT | CAWRAGDTSDTQYF
TRBJ2-1 | - | TRBV6-5 | TRBD2 | TGTGCCAGCAGTTCCCCGGGACTAGCGCCTTACAATGAGCAGTTCTTC | CASSSPGLAPYNEQFF
TRBJ2-7 | - | TRBV7-2 | - | TGTGCCAGCAGCCGGCGAACCCGCCGGCACGAGCAGTACTTC | CASSRRTRRHEQYF
TRBJ2-3 | - | TRBV9 | - | TGTGCCAGCAGCGTCGGCGATACGCAGTATTTT | CASSVGDTQYF
TRBJ2-7 | many | TRBV9 | TRBD2 | TGTGCCAGCAGCCCGAGGGGTCCACTAGCGGGAGTCTCCGAGCAGTACTTC | CASSPRGPLAGVSEQYF
TRBJ1-3 | many | TRBV30 | TRBD1 | TGTGCCTGGAGCCCGGGACAGGCGGGAGACACCATATATTTT | CAWSPGQAGDTIYF
TRBJ2-2 | many | TRBV29-1 | - | TGCAGCCCTAGGACAGTCAAAGATATACACATCGACACCGGGGAGCTGTTTTTT | CSPRTVKDIHIDTGELFF
TRBJ2-1 | - | TRBV14 | - | TGTGCCAGCAGTCAGATAATCTCCTACAATGAGCAGTTCTTC | CASSQIISYNEQFF
TRBJ2-1 | many | TRBV7-9 | TRBD2 | TGTGCCAGCAGCCCCTGGATAGCGGGAATCAGCTCCTACAATGAGCAGTTCTTC | CASSPWIAGISSYNEQFF
TRBJ2-7 | - | TRBV4-3 | - | TGCGCCAGCAGCCAAGGTGGATCTAGCGAGTGGGTTTCGGAGCAGTACTTC | CASSQGGSSEWVSEQYF
TRBJ2-7 | many | TRBV4-1 | TRBD1 | TGCGCCAGCAGCCAAGCGGGACAGGCCTACGAGCAGTACTTC | CASSQAGQAYEQYF
TRBJ1-4 | many | TRBV28 | TRBD1 | TGTGCCAGCAGGGGGGACAGGGGGCCCCATCAAAAACTGTTTTTT | CASRGDRGPHQKLFF
TRBJ2-3 | - | TRBV27 | - | TGTACCAGCAGTCTTCACAGCGAACCTACAGATACGCAGTATTTT | CTSSLHSEPTDTQYF
TRBJ2-5 | many | TRBV4-1 | - | TGCGCCAGCAGCCAAGCTAGGGGGGGAGAGACCCAGTACTTC | CASSQARGGETQYF
TRBJ1-2 | many | TRBV4-1 | TRBD1 | TGCGCCAGCAGCCCGCCCCGGACAGGGGCCTTTTATGGCTACACCTTC | CASSPPRTGAFYGYTF
TRBJ2-2 | - | TRBV12-3/TRBV12-4 | - | TGTGCCGGCAGTCGTATGGGATCCGGGGAGCTGTTTTTT | CAGSRMGSGELFF